The present T cell receptor beta chain was sequenced within a study of T cell responses to AZD1222 COVID-19 vaccine. In regard to this clone: Its antigen remains unknown.

The CDR3 contains 15 residues. Germline-derived CDR1 and CDR2 are SGHVS and FNYEAQ. Trimming at V came to 4 bases and at J to 4 bases, leaving 4 bases not matched to a gene. Study-level results: Females made up more of the donors, who were largely white British, and clonal diversity may have come out too low. Distributed over spike, vaccine-associated CD4 TCRs predominated at 160-218 and 743-854.

The repertoire was sequenced with immunoSEQ multiplex PCR; TCRdb's copy has only in-frame clones and lacks some. The profile shows approximately 96,000 clones, 86% of them singletons. The rearrangement uses TRBV7-6 and TRBJ1-5; TRBD1 matches 10 bases. The starting material was peripheral blood, obtained 28 days after the second AZD1222 dose. The sequence came from an adult who received the AZD1222 COVID-19 vaccine. The CDR3 bases are TGTGCCAGCAGCTCGGGACAGGGGAAGAATCAGCCCCAGCATTTT. It codes for CASSSGQGKNQPQHF.